This T cell receptor beta chain was sequenced during a study of T cells in localized non-small cell lung cancer. Regarding the study as a whole: Tumor showed lower T cell clonality than uninvolved adjacent lung, where it was highest.

About this clone: Its antigen remains unidentified.

TCRdb's copy holds only in-frame clones and misses some; the assay was immunoSEQ multiplex PCR. Found here are 7,000 to 8,000 clones, around 90% of them singletons; the top ten hold about 5%. V shed 0 bases and J 3 bases; nucleotides not matched to a gene: 1. Germline loops: CDR1 MNHNS, CDR2 SASEGT. The CDR3 has 14 amino acids. The rearrangement joins TRBV6-1 to TRBJ1-2, with 7 bases matching TRBD1. This receptor was identified in an older male donor with stage II lung adenocarcinoma. Sequences were derived from peripheral blood mononuclear cells, sampled before any cancer treatment. Here the CDR3 DNA reads TGTGCCAGCAGTGAAGCGGGGACAGACTATGGCTACACCTTC. It yields the protein CASSEAGTDYGYTF.